This T cell receptor (beta chain) was identified during a study of cytomegalovirus exposure and HLA in healthy donors. Whole-study results and caveats: Reportedly, a later analysis found an Asian-associated ancestry cluster had fewer N-insertions than the roughly 670-donor mean. In vitro, three CMV-associated chains proved specific for CMV antigens. High sensitivity and specificity were reportedly achieved when the classifier diagnosed cytomegalovirus status. One cluster of highly shared sequence variants probably arose as a sequencing artifact.

PCR amplification relied on 60 Vbeta primers (plus 13 Jbeta primers). Data came from immunoSEQ multiplex PCR; TCRdb stores just in-frame clones and leaves some out. The top ten clones hold roughly 6.7% of a sample with about 160,000 clones, 60% to 85% of them seen once. A remark on this clone: The antigen is not known.

Trimming took off 5 bases at V and 8 bases at J, with 19 bases between the two ends. The CDR3 length is 15 residues. Germline V gene data show CDR1 as SEHNR and CDR2 as FQNEAQ (reference sequence). The source is a man in his fifties or sixties in good health and CMV-seropositive. Sequencing used PBMCs. The chain is built from TRBV7-9 and TRBJ2-1, with D tentatively TRBD2 (5 bases). CDR3 DNA sequence: TGTGCCAGCAGCCAGTCATCGGGATTCGGCGATGAGCAGTTCTTC. This gives the protein CASSQSSGFGDEQFF.